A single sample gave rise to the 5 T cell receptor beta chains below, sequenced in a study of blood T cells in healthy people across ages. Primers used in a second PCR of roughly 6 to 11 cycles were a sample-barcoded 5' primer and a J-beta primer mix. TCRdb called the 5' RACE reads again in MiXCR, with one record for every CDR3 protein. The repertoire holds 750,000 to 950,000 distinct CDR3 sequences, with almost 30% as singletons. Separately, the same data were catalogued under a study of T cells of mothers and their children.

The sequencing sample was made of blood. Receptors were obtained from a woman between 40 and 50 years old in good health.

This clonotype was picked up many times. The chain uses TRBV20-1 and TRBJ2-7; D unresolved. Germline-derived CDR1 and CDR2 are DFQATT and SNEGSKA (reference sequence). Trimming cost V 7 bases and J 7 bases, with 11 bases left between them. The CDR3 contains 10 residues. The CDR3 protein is CSGIIREQYF. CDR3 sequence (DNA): TGCAGTGGGATTATAAGGGAGCAGTACTTC.

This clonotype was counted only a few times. This chain's CDR3 is CASSYFAGPYEQYF. In DNA, the CDR3 is TGTGCCAGCAGTTACTTCGCCGGTCCCTACGAGCAGTACTTC. The chain couples TRBV6-6 to TRBJ2-7; D remains ambiguous. The germline CDR1 and CDR2 sequences are MNHNY and SVGAGI (reference sequence). CDR3 length equals 14 residues. The ends were cut back, 1 base at V and 2 bases at J, with 9 bases in the middle.

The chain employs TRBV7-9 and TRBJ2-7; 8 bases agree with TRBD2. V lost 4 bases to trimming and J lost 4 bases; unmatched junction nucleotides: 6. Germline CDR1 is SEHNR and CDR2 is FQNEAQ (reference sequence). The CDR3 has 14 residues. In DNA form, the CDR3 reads TGTGCCAGCAGCTACGCGGGGGGTGGGTACGAGCAGTACTTC. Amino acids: CASSYAGGGYEQYF. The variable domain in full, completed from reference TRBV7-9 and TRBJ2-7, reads DTGVSQNPRHKITKRGQNVTFRCDPISEHNRLYWYRQTLGQGPEFLTYFQNEAQLEKSRLLSDRFSAERPKGSFSTLEIQRTEQGDSAMYLCASSYAGGGYEQYFGPGTRLTVT.

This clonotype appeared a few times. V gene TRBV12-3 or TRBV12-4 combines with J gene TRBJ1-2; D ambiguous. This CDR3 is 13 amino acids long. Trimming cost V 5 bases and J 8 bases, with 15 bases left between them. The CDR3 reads CASSPSALNGYTF. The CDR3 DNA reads TGTGCCAGCAGTCCGTCGGCTCTGAACGGCTACACCTTC.

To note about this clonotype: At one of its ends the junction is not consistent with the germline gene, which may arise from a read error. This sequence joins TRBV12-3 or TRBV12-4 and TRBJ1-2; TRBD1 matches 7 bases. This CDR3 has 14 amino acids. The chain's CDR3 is CASGFADRYYGYTF. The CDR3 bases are TGTGCCAGCGGTTTCGCGGACAGGTACTATGGCTACACCTTC.